The 20 T cell receptor beta chains in this list originate from one sample, sequenced in a study of blood T cell repertoires in COVID-19. Generated by immunoSEQ multiplex PCR, the TCRdb table keeps only in-frame clones and is missing some. The sample includes around 68,000 clones, roughly nine tenths of them seen just once. Sequences were obtained from peripheral blood. The receptors stem from a man aged 50-59 years with active COVID-19.

The CDR3 coding sequence is TGTGCCAGTAGTGAGGAGGCAGCCAAGGAGCCCCAGCATTTT. Translating gives CASSEEAAKEPQHF. The rearrangement links TRBV19 to TRBJ1-5; D is undetermined. V lost 5 bases and J 8 bases, leaving 16 bases between the germline ends. Looked up from germline, CDR1 is LNHDA and CDR2 is SQIVND (reference sequence). This CDR3 has 14 residues.

There are a few counts of this clone. V is TRBV18 and J is TRBJ2-5; possible D gene TRBD2, 6 bases. This CDR3 spans 16 amino acids. Germline V gives CDR1 KGHSH, CDR2 LQKENI. V lost 8 bases and J lost 4, with 23 bases in between. The CDR3 sequence: CASHGGSSDGVETQYF. The DNA of the CDR3 is TGTGCCAGCCACGGGGGAAGCTCGGATGGGGTAGAGACCCAGTACTTC. The complete variable domain, with remaining parts taken from reference TRBV18 and TRBJ2-5, reads NAGVMQNPRHLVRRRGQEARLRCSPMKGHSHVYWYRQLPEEGLKFMVYLQKENIIDESGMPKERFSAEFPKEGPSILRIQQVVRGDSAAYFCASHGGSSDGVETQYFGPGTRLLVL.

This clone was seen once. The rearrangement joins TRBV2 to TRBJ1-1; possible D gene TRBD1, 5 bases. The CDR3 covers 13 residues. Germline CDR1 SNHLY, CDR2 FYNNEI. Trimming took 9 bases from V and 1 from J, leaving 12 bases between them. In DNA form, the CDR3 reads TGTGCCAGTGGGGCCAGGAGGAACACTGAAGCTTTCTTT. Protein product: CASGARRNTEAFF.

V gene TRBV29-1 combines with J gene TRBJ2-6; weak D call: TRBD1 (6 bases). Looked up from germline, CDR1 is SQVTM and CDR2 is ANQGSEA. V lost 4 bases to trimming and J lost 0 bases, with 13 bases between them. The CDR3 has 16 amino acids. CDR3 sequence: CSVVRTEGSGANVLTF. Here the CDR3 DNA reads TGCAGCGTTGTTAGGACAGAAGGCTCTGGGGCCAACGTCCTGACTTTC.

V is TRBV4-1 and J is TRBJ2-5, with 8 bases fitting TRBD2. Germline-derived CDR1 and CDR2 are MGHRA and YSYEKL. Trimming cost V 4 bases and J 0 bases; bases outside gene matches: 4. This CDR3 region has 15 residues. CDR3 residues: CASSPLAGHQETQYF. The CDR3 DNA is TGCGCCAGCAGCCCTCTAGCGGGCCACCAAGAGACCCAGTACTTC.

V gene TRBV19 combines with J gene TRBJ1-1; D is uncertain. In germline, CDR1 is LNHDA, CDR2 SQIVND (reference sequence). The V gene lost 6 bases and the J gene lost 0 bases, with 17 bases spanning the gap. The length of the CDR3 is 16 residues. CDR3 sequence reads: CASSPFRERVNTEAFF. CDR3 bases: TGTGCCAGTAGCCCGTTTCGGGAGCGAGTGAACACTGAAGCTTTCTTT.

The chain recombines TRBV4-1 with TRBJ2-1; D is perhaps TRBD2 (5 bases). This CDR3 is 15 amino acids long. Trimming shortened V by 1 base and J by 7 bases, and 14 bases separated the two germline ends. Germline lookup yields CDR1 MGHRA and CDR2 YSYEKL. In DNA form, the CDR3 reads TGCGCCAGCAGCCAAGTACGAACCCCGGGGAATGAGCAGTTCTTC. Translating it yields CASSQVRTPGNEQFF.

The gene calls are TRBV2 and TRBJ2-2; 11 bases are shared with TRBD2. With 2 bases clipped from V and 0 bases from J, the junction kept 17 bases outside the gene matches. This CDR3 spans 22 amino acids. CDR1 is SNHLY, CDR2 FYNNEI, per germline. The CDR3 coding sequence is TGTGCCAGCAGTGAATCTTTAGTTGTACTAGCGGGGGTAAACGCGAACACCGGGGAGCTGTTTTTT. Translation: CASSESLVVLAGVNANTGELFF.

The chain is built from TRBV3-1 (or the pseudogene TRBV3-2) and TRBJ2-3; 8 bases match TRBD1. There are 20 residues in the CDR3. With 0 bases clipped from V and 3 bases from J, the junction kept 17 bases outside the gene matches. In germline, CDR1 is LGHDT, CDR2 YNNKEL (reference sequence). The CDR3, as DNA: TGTGCCAGCAGCCAAGAGACAGGGGATGAGCCTGGCGCTTGGACAGATACGCAGTATTTT. It specifies CASSQETGDEPGAWTDTQYF.

The V and J genes are TRBV3-1 (or the pseudogene TRBV3-2) and TRBJ1-4, with 8 positions matching TRBD1. This CDR3 has 17 residues. Germline values: CDR1 LGHDT, CDR2 YNNKEL (reference sequence). Germline trimming cut 4 bases from V and 7 bases from J; bases unmatched to any gene: 14. Written as DNA, the CDR3 is TGTGCCAGCAGCCCTAGTCCCGGGACAGGACAGACTGAAAAACTGTTTTTT. Encoded protein: CASSPSPGTGQTEKLFF.

The gene calls are TRBV12-3 or TRBV12-4 and TRBJ2-2; D remains ambiguous. V dropped 5 bases and J dropped 6 bases, with 10 bases sitting between them. CDR3 length: 13 amino acids. Here the CDR3 reads CASSELQAGELFF. CDR3 sequence (DNA): TGTGCCAGCAGTGAACTCCAAGCCGGGGAGCTGTTTTTT.

With respect to this clone: Here the CDR3 omits its conserved ending phenylalanine or tryptophan, so a read error is the likely source. No DNA is shown, since the ends of the CDR3 on it are uncertain; the CDR3 is the one TCRdb lists. The chain joins TRBV3-1 (or the pseudogene TRBV3-2) to TRBJ2-7; the table's D call of TRBD2 was not tested on the DNA. Germline values: CDR1 LGHDT, CDR2 YNNKEL (reference sequence). The CDR3 adds up to 13 amino acids, both ends counted. CDR3 sequence: CASSQDFREILVL.

The rearrangement links TRBV7-9 to TRBJ1-1; a weak D match, TRBD1 (5 bases). This CDR3 comprises 13 residues. The V end was cut by 2 bases, the J end by 3 bases, with 7 bases between. Germline V lookup: CDR1 SEHNR, CDR2 FQNEAQ (reference sequence). The CDR3 DNA reads as TGTGCCAGCAGCTTATCGACAGACACTGAAGCTTTCTTT. Translation: CASSLSTDTEAFF.

The gene calls are TRBV5-4 and TRBJ1-2; TRBD1 aligns across 9 bases. Losses at the gene ends were 4 bases for V and 1 base for J; bases not matched to a gene: 5. CDR3 size: 15 residues. CDR1 SGHNT and CDR2 YYREEE come from the germline V gene (reference sequence). As DNA, the CDR3 is TGTGCCAGCAGCCAATCGGACAGGGGTAACTATGGCTACACCTTC. Its protein product is CASSQSDRGNYGYTF.

The chain carries TRBV9 and TRBJ2-1; 12 positions match TRBD2. The V and J ends lost 4 bases and 4 bases, in that order; junction bases with no gene match: 3. CDR3 length equals 15 residues. Germline V lookup: CDR1 SGDLS, CDR2 YYNGEE. The CDR3 is CASSRLAGGYNEQFF. The CDR3 nucleotides read TGTGCCAGCAGCCGCCTAGCGGGGGGGTACAATGAGCAGTTCTTC.

The J gene is TRBJ1-5, the V gene TRBV5-1; D gene unclear. The germline V and J ends were trimmed by 0 bases and 7 bases, with 11 bases remaining between them. The CDR3 is 14 residues long. Per the germline V gene, CDR1 is SGHRS and CDR2 is YFSETQ. CDR3 DNA sequence: TGCGCCAGCAGCTTGGGATCGTCGGGGCAGCCCCAGCATTTT. It is translated as CASSLGSSGQPQHF.

This clone was counted once. The gene calls are TRBV11-2 and TRBJ1-1, with a weak D call TRBD1 (6 bases). There are 13 residues in the CDR3. CDR1 SGHAT and CDR2 FQNNGV come from the germline V gene. Trimming pared 3 bases from V and 7 bases from J, leaving 12 bases between. The CDR3 sequence is CASSFGGGLEAFF. The CDR3 DNA sequence: TGTGCCAGCAGCTTTGGGGGCGGGCTTGAAGCTTTCTTT.

The J gene is TRBJ2-2, the V gene TRBV2; TRBD1 matches at 7 bases. This CDR3 comprises 15 residues. The ends lost 6 bases at V and 6 bases at J; junction bases unmatched: 10. CDR1 and CDR2 from the germline V gene are SNHLY and FYNNEI. The CDR3 DNA reads as TGTGCCAGCAGCAAGACAGGGTCTGGCGCCGGGGAGCTGTTTTTT. Translated, it gives CASSKTGSGAGELFF.

The chain recombines TRBV5-5 with TRBJ1-2; 7 nucleotides agree with TRBD1. Germline trimming cut 4 bases from V and 7 bases from J; bases unmatched to any gene: 13. The germline V gene encodes CDR1 SGHKS and CDR2 YYEKEE (reference sequence). The CDR3 has 15 amino acids. The CDR3 region has the DNA TGTGCCAGCAGCGCCGAGACAGGGAATTTCGGTGGCTACACCTTC. Translation gives CASSAETGNFGGYTF.

The chain combines TRBV4-2 with TRBJ2-3; D possibly corresponds to TRBD2 (6 bases). Germline V gene lookup returns CDR1 LGHNA and CDR2 YNFKEQ. V lost 0 bases, J lost 4 bases, and 8 bases lay in between. This CDR3 region has 14 residues. CDR3 bases: TGTGCCAGCAGCCAAGAACTAGCAGCAGATACGCAGTATTTT. Residues: CASSQELAADTQYF.